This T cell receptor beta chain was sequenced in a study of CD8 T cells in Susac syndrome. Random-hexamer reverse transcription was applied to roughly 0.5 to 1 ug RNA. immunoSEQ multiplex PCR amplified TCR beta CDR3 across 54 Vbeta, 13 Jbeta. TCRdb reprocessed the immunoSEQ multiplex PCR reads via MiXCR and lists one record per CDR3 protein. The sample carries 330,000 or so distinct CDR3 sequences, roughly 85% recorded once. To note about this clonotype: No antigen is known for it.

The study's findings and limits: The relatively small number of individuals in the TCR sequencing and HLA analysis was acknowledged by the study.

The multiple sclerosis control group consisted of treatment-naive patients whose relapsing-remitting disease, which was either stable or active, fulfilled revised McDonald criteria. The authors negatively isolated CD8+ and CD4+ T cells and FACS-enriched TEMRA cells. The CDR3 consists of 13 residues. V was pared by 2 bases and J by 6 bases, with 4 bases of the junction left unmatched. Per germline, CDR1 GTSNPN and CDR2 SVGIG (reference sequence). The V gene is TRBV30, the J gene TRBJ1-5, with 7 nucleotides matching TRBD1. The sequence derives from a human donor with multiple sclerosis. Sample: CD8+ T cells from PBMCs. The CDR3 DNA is TGTGCCTGGAGTTCCCAGGGGGTTCAGCCCCAGCATTTT. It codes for CAWSSQGVQPQHF.